This passage covers 6 T cell receptor beta chains from one sample sequenced in a study of blood T cell repertoires in COVID-19 (dated by TCRdb to the early 2020s). Preparation of the library involved the immunoSEQ multiplex PCR assay. This is the immuneACCESS table as TCRdb keeps it, with only in-frame sequences that have V and J called. A part of the clones is gone; compared with another copy, unresolved V genes explain less than half, and the rest is unexplained. Present in this sample are about 47,000 clones, 89% of which were seen just once. Roughly 10% of the sample lies in the top ten. The sequenced sample consisted of peripheral blood. Receptor source: a man aged 80 or over with active or convalescent COVID-19.

The chain joins TRBV19 to TRBJ1-4; a weak D match, TRBD1 (6 bases). The CDR3 is made up of 15 amino acids. Trimming took 10 bases from V and 5 from J, leaving 20 bases between them. Germline CDR1 and CDR2: LNHDA and SQIVND (reference sequence). The chain's CDR3 is CATKVTGPANEKLFF. For the CDR3, the DNA is TGTGCCACCAAGGTTACAGGGCCCGCAAATGAAAAACTGTTTTTT.

The chain links TRBV2 to TRBJ2-2; perhaps TRBD1 as D (5 bases). V was trimmed by 2 bases and J by 1 base, leaving 5 bases between them. The CDR3 spans 14 residues. CDR1 is SNHLY, CDR2 FYNNEI, per germline. CDR3 in DNA: TGTGCCAGCAGTGAACAGGGGAACACCGGGGAGCTGTTTTTT. Residues: CASSEQGNTGELFF.

In its sample, this clone was seen a few times. The rearrangement uses TRBV6-6 and TRBJ1-6; 8 bases match TRBD1. With 6 bases clipped from V and 6 bases from J, the junction kept 1 base outside the gene matches. The CDR3 sequence is 13 residues long. The germline CDR1 and CDR2 sequences are MNHNY and SVGAGI (reference sequence). CDR3 nucleotides: TGTGCCAGCAGCGGACAGGGTAATTCACCCCTCCACTTT. This gives the protein CASSGQGNSPLHF.

This chain connects TRBV30 to TRBJ2-2, with 9 nucleotides matching TRBD1. V lost 5 bases to trimming and J lost 0 bases; unmatched junction nucleotides: 4. The CDR3 runs to 15 residues. Germline lookup yields CDR1 GTSNPN and CDR2 SVGIG (reference sequence). This chain's CDR3 is CAWGTGLSNTGELFF. The CDR3, as DNA: TGTGCCTGGGGGACAGGGCTCTCGAACACCGGGGAGCTGTTTTTT.

The V and J genes are TRBV3-1 (or the pseudogene TRBV3-2) and TRBJ1-4; the D gene is possibly TRBD1 (5 bases). Trimming removed 0 bases at V and 5 bases at J, with 16 bases between. Germline V gene data show CDR1 as LGHDT and CDR2 as YNNKEL (reference sequence). This CDR3 region has 17 residues. CDR3 in amino acids: CASSQDLSQGGNEKLFF. DNA of the CDR3: TGTGCCAGCAGCCAAGATCTGTCTCAGGGAGGGAATGAAAAACTGTTTTTT.

The gene calls are TRBV7-8 and TRBJ1-3; possible D gene TRBD1, 5 bases. The germline gives CDR1 SGHVS, CDR2 FQNEAQ. V dropped 6 bases and J dropped 7 bases, with 16 bases sitting between them. The CDR3 extends over 14 amino acids. CDR3 region: CASRPRQLSNTIYF. The DNA for the CDR3 is TGTGCCAGCAGACCACGACAGCTCTCCAACACCATATATTTT.